The present entry profiles one TCR beta chain with its context. What this receptor recognizes is not known. Base qualities are not at hand, and no much larger clone is one base apart. The data derive from a study of OX40 agonist ivuxolimab in advanced cancers. About the full investigation: Ivuxolimab was an agonistic, fully human IgG2 monoclonal antibody directed against OX40 (CD134), a costimulatory receptor. Intravenous ivuxolimab was administered to patients every 2 weeks at six dose levels: 0.01, 0.1, 0.3, 1.5, 3 and 10 mg/kg. Among the roughly 50 dose-escalation patients, some 20 had hepatocellular carcinoma, around 15 melanoma, 9 renal cell carcinoma and 9 head and neck cancer. In the dose-escalation cohort, roughly 82% of patients were male, and the mean age was 60 years with a range of roughly 23 to 79. Patients were allowed to have had prior anti-PD-1, anti-PD-L1 or anti-CTLA-4 therapy, and approximately 40% of the dose-escalation patients had previously received checkpoint inhibitors. Partial responses were achieved by three dose-escalation patients, of whom one had hepatocellular carcinoma and two had cutaneous melanoma. The purpose of peripheral TCRbeta sequencing was to test whether ivuxolimab changed TCR sequence diversity and led to clonal T-cell expansion. The paper describes the monotherapy dose-escalation part (N of about 47 patients) of the phase I trial of ivuxolimab.

CDR1 is given as LNHDA and CDR2 as SQIVND, both from the germline V gene (reference sequence). The CDR3, cysteine through phenylalanine, is 14 amino acids long. Just the 42-base CDR3 DNA is kept, in frame starting at base 1. Clipping removes 4 bases from V and 8 bases from J, with 9 as the unmatched junction base count. Summary of the overall study and its limitations: At doses of 0.1 to 3.0 mg/kg, clonal expansion of both CD4+ and CD8+ blood T cells was observed from baseline to week 6. The antigen specificity of the clonally expanded peripheral T cells was not determined. On average, CD8+ T cells showed more expanded clones than CD4+ T cells after ivuxolimab. Low levels of normalized T-cell clonal expansion were also shown by some nonresponding patients. In partial responders in the 0.1-3.0 mg/kg groups, normalized peripheral clonal expansion was found to be among the lowest, especially among CD8+ T cells.

Genomic DNA was isolated from the sorted cells so that the TCRbeta CDR3 region could be sequenced. TCRbeta CDR3 regions were sequenced using the immunoSEQ Assay. Entries here come from immuneACCESS through TCRdb and include only in-frame sequences with V and J called. Some clones fail to appear in such tables; in the studies checked, an unresolved V gene covers under half of the shortfall, and the cause of the remainder is unknown. The sample contains 85,000 to 100,000 clones, over 85% of them found a single time. The biggest ten clones account for just under 0.8% of the sample. Patients with a history of autoimmune disease or receiving systemic immunosuppression were excluded from the trial. Peripheral blood for TCR sequencing was drawn from every dose cohort at baseline, at cycle 4 day 1 and at cycle 7 day 1. Samples were obtained from an open-label, multicenter, first-in-human phase I dose-escalation trial of ivuxolimab. Adults with locally advanced or metastatic melanoma, renal cell carcinoma, hepatocellular carcinoma or head and neck squamous cell carcinoma were enrolled in the trial. Before TCR sequencing, CD4+ T cells and CD8+ T cells were sorted from peripheral blood as separate populations.

The receptor was derived from an adult with an advanced solid tumor such as melanoma, head and neck, liver or kidney cancer. The sample was CD4+ or CD8+ T cells sorted from blood, taken in a trial of the OX40 agonist ivuxolimab. The chain joins TRBV19 to TRBJ1-2; TRBD1 fits 8 bases in the junction. The sequenced DNA is TGTGCCAGTAGTACCCGGGACAGGTTAACGGGCTACACCTTC. It specifies CASSTRDRLTGYTF.